This is a list of T cell receptor beta chains from one sample in a study of T-cell memory formation after mild COVID-19. A single record per CDR3 protein comes from TCRdb applying MiXCR to the 5' RACE reads. The sample records about 270,000 distinct CDR3 sequences, around 16% being singletons. The specimen was PBMCs or a T cell subset sorted from them (not recorded which). The source is a man younger than 35 who had mild COVID-19 (a few samples of this study predate the infection). Cell type and time point are not known. Each CDR3 is given with its conserved first and last residue.

>TRBV2
CASRDRTSGTGELFF
>TRBV7-9
CASSYIGSETQYF
>TRBV28
CASSSTGSTSTDTQYF
>TRBV5-1
CASSWDGMRATEAFF
>TRBV7-6
CASSPRGGDNSPLHF
>TRBV4-3
CASSQDLGGSRTDTQYF
>TRBV15
CATSRVGGGETQYF
>TRBV3-1
CASSQEQGTADTQYF
>TRBV5-4
CASSRREGGEKLFF
>TRBV28
CASSLAGGITDTQYF
>TRBV4-3
CASSQARQPNTEAFF
>TRBV5-1
CASSLGQWAGDTQYF
>TRBV7-9
CASSVQGAGDTEAFF
>TRBV7-2
CASSQRRDRGLSEQFF
>TRBV5-1
CARGTADRPTGGEETQYF
>TRBV6-5
CASSYSTEGLPGAFF
>TRBV19
CASGQLNQPQHF
>TRBV20-1
CSAKRSSGSKRTQYF
>TRBV4-1
CASSQVDRDSSYEQYF
>TRBV6-6
CASSYSELDRSPLHF
>TRBV29-1
CSVLEGGTQYF
>TRBV7-2
CASSPTYAYNSPLHF
>TRBV20-1
CSARDLFASGGIYEQYF
>TRBV7-6
CASSWTGGVSAEAFF
>TRBV4-2
CASSLPHEAGDNYGYTF
>TRBV7-8
CASSLTSRGRDEQYF
>TRBV19
CASSIDTRYNEQFF
>TRBV6-5
CASSRTGSSTDTQYF
>TRBV4-3
CASSQGGLAGGLPTDTQYF
>TRBV5-1
CASSLQGFYEQYF
>TRBV12-3/TRBV12-4
CASSLGQGTNTEAFF
>TRBV7-9
CAGSGGELFF
>TRBV12-5
CASGSWGHDSNQPQHF
>TRBV4-2
CASSQKEGTGAHEQYF
>TRBV27
CASSSGTSAYNEQFF
>TRBV13
CASSADGGDGYTF
>TRBV6-1
CASTIGLAGPTDTQYF
>TRBV7-8
CASTQRGTQYF
>TRBV5-1
CASSFQESNSPLHF
>TRBV6-5
CASSYISRDRDSYEQYF
>TRBV12-3/TRBV12-4
CASRSTEPAGYEQYF
>TRBV6-1
CASSGRQGRYEQYF
>TRBV4-1
CASSQGMGGRGYTF
>TRBV28
CASSPPGGAARGNTIYF